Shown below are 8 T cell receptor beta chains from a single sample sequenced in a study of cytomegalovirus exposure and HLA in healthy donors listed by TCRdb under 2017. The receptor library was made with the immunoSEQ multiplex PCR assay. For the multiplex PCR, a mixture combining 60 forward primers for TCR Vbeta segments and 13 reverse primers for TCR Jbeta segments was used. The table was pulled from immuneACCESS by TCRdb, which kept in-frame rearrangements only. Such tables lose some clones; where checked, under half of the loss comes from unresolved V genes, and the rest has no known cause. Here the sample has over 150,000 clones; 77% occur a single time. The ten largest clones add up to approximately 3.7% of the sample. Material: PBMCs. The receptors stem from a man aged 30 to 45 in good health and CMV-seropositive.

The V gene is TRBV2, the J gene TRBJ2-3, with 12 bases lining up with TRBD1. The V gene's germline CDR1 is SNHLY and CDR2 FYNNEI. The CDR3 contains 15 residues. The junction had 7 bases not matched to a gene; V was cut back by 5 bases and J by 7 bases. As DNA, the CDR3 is TGTGCCAGCAGTAGGGACAGGGGGCTGGGGTATACGCAGTATTTT. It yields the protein CASSRDRGLGYTQYF.

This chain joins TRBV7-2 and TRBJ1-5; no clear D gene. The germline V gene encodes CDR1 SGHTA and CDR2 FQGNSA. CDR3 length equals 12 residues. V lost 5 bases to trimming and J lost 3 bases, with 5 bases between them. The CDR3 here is CASSPSNQPQHF. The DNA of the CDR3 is TGTGCCAGCAGCCCCTCCAATCAGCCCCAGCATTTT.

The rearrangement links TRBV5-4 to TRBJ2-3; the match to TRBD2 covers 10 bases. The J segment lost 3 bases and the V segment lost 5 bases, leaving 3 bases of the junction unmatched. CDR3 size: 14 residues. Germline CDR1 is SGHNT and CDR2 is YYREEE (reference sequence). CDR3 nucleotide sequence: TGTGCCAGCAGTAAGCGGGGGGGAACAGATACGCAGTATTTT. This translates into CASSKRGGTDTQYF.

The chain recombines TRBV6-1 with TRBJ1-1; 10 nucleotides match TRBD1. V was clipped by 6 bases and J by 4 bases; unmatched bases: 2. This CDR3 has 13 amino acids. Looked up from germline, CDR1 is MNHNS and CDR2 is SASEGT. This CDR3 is CASSRTGGTEAFF. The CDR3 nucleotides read TGTGCCAGCAGCAGGACAGGGGGCACTGAAGCTTTCTTT.

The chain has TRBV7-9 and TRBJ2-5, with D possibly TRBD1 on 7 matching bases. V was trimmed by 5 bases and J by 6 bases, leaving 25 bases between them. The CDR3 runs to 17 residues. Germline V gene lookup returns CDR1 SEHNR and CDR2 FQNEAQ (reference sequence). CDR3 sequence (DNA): TGTGCCAGCAGCCCGCTGGCGACAGGGAGGCCGGTGAAGACCCAGTACTTC. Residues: CASSPLATGRPVKTQYF.

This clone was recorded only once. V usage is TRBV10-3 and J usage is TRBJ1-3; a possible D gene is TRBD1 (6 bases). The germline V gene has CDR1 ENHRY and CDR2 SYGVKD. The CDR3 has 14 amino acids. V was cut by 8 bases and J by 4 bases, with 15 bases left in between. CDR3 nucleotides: TGTGCCATCCGGGACGGGACAAGGGGAAACACCATATATTTT. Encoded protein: CAIRDGTRGNTIYF.

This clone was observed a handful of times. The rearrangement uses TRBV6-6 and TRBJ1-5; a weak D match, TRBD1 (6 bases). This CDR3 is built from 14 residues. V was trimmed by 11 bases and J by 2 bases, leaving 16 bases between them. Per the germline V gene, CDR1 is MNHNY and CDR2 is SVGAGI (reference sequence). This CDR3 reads CASRYRAGNQPQHF. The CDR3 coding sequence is TGTGCCTCTAGATACAGGGCAGGCAATCAGCCCCAGCATTTT.

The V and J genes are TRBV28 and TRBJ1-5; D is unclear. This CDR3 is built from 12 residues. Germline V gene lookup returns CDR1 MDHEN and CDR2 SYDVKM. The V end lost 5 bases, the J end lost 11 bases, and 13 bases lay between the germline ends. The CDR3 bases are TGTGCCAGCAGTGTCCCGTTGCGGGCCCAGCATTTT. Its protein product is CASSVPLRAQHF.